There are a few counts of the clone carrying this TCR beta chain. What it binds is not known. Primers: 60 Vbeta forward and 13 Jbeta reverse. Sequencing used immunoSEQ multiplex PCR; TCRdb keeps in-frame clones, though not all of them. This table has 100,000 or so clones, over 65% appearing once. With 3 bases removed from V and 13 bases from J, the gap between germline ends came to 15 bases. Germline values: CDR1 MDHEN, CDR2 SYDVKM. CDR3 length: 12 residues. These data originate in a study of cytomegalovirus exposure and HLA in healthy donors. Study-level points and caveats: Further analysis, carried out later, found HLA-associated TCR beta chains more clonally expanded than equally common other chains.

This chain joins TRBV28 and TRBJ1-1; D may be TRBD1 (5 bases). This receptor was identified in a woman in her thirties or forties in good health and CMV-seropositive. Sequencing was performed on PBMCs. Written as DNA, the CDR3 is TGTGCCAGCAGTTTTAGCAGGGTCGTGGTTTTCTTT. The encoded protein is CASSFSRVVVFF.